This T cell receptor beta chain originates from a study of long-term antiretroviral therapy in people with HIV. Study results and limitations: Clonal expansions arising prior to ART prevailed in the repertoire at every time point.

Germline lookup yields CDR1 MDHEN and CDR2 SYDVKM. V dropped 2 bases and J dropped 4; count of bases not matched to a gene: 7. CDR3 length equals 16 residues. They ran version v3.0 of the immunoSEQ assay at survey level. Profiled with immunoSEQ multiplex PCR; TCRdb holds only in-frame clones, not every one. The table has approximately 23,000 clones, over 65% seen once; the top ten hold about 4.4%. Only a few counts were recorded for this clone. Its antigen remains unknown. This sequence joins TRBV28 and TRBJ1-5; 8 bases agree with TRBD1. This specimen was unsorted PBMCs, taken about 5.7 years after starting antiretroviral therapy. The TCR comes from a man aged 25 to 45 with HIV. CDR3 loop: CASSLRPGGRNQPQHF. In DNA form, the CDR3 reads TGTGCCAGCAGTTTAAGGCCAGGGGGCCGTAATCAGCCCCAGCATTTT.